The rows below give T cell receptor beta chains drawn from one sample of a study of T cell repertoires in cytomegalovirus infection. TCRdb ran MiXCR on the reads and lists one entry per CDR3 protein. Altogether about 260,000 distinct CDR3 sequences are present, roughly an eighth being singletons, with the ten largest covering 8.5% to 10%. Sequencing was carried out using PBMCs. The receptor set was obtained from a human donor in good health (CMV status not recorded). Some clones in this sample may be carry-over from other donors' samples. Each CDR3 is given with its conserved first and last residue. The D gene is left open where the match is weak. The size of a clone is reported for some rows only, either as once, few or many, or as a class for expanded clones.

J gene,D gene,V gene,clone size,CDR3 protein,CDR3 DNA
TRBJ2-3,TRBD1,TRBV5-1,NA,CASSWDRGVPDTQYF,TGCGCCAGCAGCTGGGACAGGGGAGTCCCGGATACGCAGTATTTT
TRBJ2-1,NA,TRBV28,many,CASSLRGWRAGWNEQFF,TGTGCCAGCAGTTTACGTGGTTGGCGGGCAGGCTGGAATGAGCAGTTCTTC
TRBJ2-5,TRBD1,TRBV11-2,many,CASGIRRSGTGGQETQYF,TGTGCCAGCGGCATTCGACGTTCCGGGACAGGGGGCCAAGAGACCCAGTACTTC
TRBJ2-1,TRBD1,TRBV10-3,few,CAIGQGALYNEQFF,TGTGCCATTGGACAGGGGGCCCTCTACAATGAGCAGTTCTTC
TRBJ1-1,TRBD1,TRBV4-1,many,CASSPGQGASYTEAFF,TGCGCCAGCAGCCCGGGACAGGGGGCGAGTTACACTGAAGCTTTCTTT
TRBJ1-2,NA,TRBV25-1,many,CANGPGQTVGYTF,TGTGCCAACGGCCCAGGGCAGACGGTTGGCTACACCTTC
TRBJ1-2,TRBD1,TRBV7-3,many,CASSTRDRVYGYTF,TGTGCCAGCAGCACTAGGGACAGAGTCTATGGCTACACCTTC
TRBJ2-7,TRBD2,TRBV20-1,NA,CSARDVAGGMSYEQYF,TGCAGTGCTAGAGATGTAGCGGGAGGGATGTCCTACGAGCAGTACTTC
TRBJ2-7,TRBD2,TRBV12-3/TRBV12-4,many,CASSFAGGPYEQYF,TGTGCCAGCAGTTTCGCGGGGGGGCCCTACGAGCAGTACTTC
TRBJ2-7,NA,TRBV29-1,NA,CSVVLPTASSYEQYF,TGCAGCGTTGTCCTCCCTACGGCCTCCTCCTACGAGCAGTACTTC
TRBJ2-2,NA,TRBV7-7,many,CASSLGQSVGELFF,TGTGCTAGCAGCTTAGGGCAGTCAGTCGGGGAGCTGTTTTTT
TRBJ2-1,TRBD2,TRBV19,few,CASRPLGGMGHNEQFF,TGTGCCAGTAGGCCCCTGGGGGGGATGGGGCACAATGAGCAGTTCTTC
TRBJ1-1,NA,TRBV11-2,NA,CASSLGHSEAFF,TGTGCCAGCAGCTTGGGACACTCTGAAGCTTTCTTT
TRBJ2-2,NA,TRBV5-4,NA,CASSFSGAPGELFF,TGTGCCAGCAGCTTTAGTGGGGCCCCCGGGGAGCTGTTTTTT
TRBJ1-4,TRBD1,TRBV7-2,many,CASSPGGNEKLFF,TGTGCCAGCAGCCCAGGGGGTAATGAAAAACTGTTTTTT
TRBJ2-7,NA,TRBV20-1,few,CSARVQGPNEQYF,TGCAGTGCTAGAGTTCAGGGTCCAAACGAGCAGTACTTC
TRBJ2-4,TRBD2,TRBV12-3/TRBV12-4,many,CASSPQGRGGDKNIQYF,TGTGCCAGCAGCCCACAGGGACGGGGGGGTGACAAAAACATTCAGTACTTC
TRBJ1-6,NA,TRBV5-4,few,CASSPDSYSPLHF,TGTGCCAGCAGCCCGGACAGTTACTCACCCCTCCACTTT
TRBJ1-5,NA,TRBV19,NA,CASIGGRGHQPQHF,TGTGCCAGTATTGGGGGCAGGGGCCATCAGCCCCAGCATTTT
TRBJ2-7,NA,TRBV7-2,many,CASSLKLKAYEQYF,TGTGCCAGCAGCTTAAAACTCAAGGCCTACGAGCAGTACTTC
TRBJ2-3,NA,TRBV7-4,NA,CASSLDRVGTDTQYF,TGTGCCAGCAGCTTAGACAGGGTTGGGACAGATACGCAGTATTTT
TRBJ1-2,NA,TRBV5-6,NA,CASRSQRQAIYGYTF,TGTGCCAGCAGATCGCAACGACAGGCCATCTATGGCTACACCTTC
TRBJ2-7,TRBD1,TRBV19,NA,CASSTTGEYEQYF,TGTGCCAGTAGTACGACAGGGGAGTACGAGCAGTACTTC
TRBJ2-7,TRBD2,TRBV19,NA,CASSSSGGARSYEQYF,TGTGCCAGTAGTTCTAGCGGGGGGGCAAGATCCTACGAGCAGTACTTC
TRBJ2-7,TRBD2,TRBV20-1,NA,CSASSGGSYEQYF,TGCAGTGCCTCTAGCGGGGGGTCCTACGAGCAGTACTTC
TRBJ2-1,TRBD2,TRBV5-6,NA,CASSFWGSAGDEQFF,TGTGCCAGCAGCTTTTGGGGCAGCGCGGGGGATGAGCAGTTCTTC
TRBJ2-1,NA,TRBV12-3/TRBV12-4,many,CASSLRAQTNPGQFF,TGTGCCAGCAGTTTAAGGGCCCAGACCAATCCCGGGCAGTTCTTC
TRBJ2-2,NA,TRBV7-6,many,CASSLGSGASGELFF,TGTGCCAGCAGCTTAGGGAGCGGAGCGAGCGGGGAGCTGTTTTTT